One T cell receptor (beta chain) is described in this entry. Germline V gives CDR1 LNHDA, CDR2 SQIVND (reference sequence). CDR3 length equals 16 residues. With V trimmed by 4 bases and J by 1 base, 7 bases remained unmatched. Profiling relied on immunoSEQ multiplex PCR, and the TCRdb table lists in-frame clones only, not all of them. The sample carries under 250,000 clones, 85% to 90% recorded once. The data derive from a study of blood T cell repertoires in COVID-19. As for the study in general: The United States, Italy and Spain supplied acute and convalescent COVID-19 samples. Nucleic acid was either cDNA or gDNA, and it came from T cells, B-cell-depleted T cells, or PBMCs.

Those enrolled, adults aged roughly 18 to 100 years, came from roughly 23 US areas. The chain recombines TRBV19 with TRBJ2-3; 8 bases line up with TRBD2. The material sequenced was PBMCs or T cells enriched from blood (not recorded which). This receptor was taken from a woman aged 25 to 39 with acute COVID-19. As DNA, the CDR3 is TGTGCCAGTAGTACTCGGGGGGGCCGTCGCACAGATACGCAGTATTTT. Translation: CASSTRGGRRTDTQYF. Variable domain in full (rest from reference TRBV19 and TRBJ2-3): DGGITQSPKYLFRKEGQNVTLSCEQNLNHDAMYWYRQDPGQGLRLIYYSQIVNDFQKGDIAEGYSVSREKKESFPLTVTSAQKNPTAFYLCASSTRGGRRTDTQYFGPGTRLTVL.